This T cell receptor beta chain was captured in a study of glioma-infiltrating T cells after dendritic cell vaccination listed by TCRdb under 2016. For the wider study: A cohort of some 15 glioblastoma patients from Phase I and II dendritic cell vaccination trials was included, of whom 9 were newly diagnosed and 6 had recurrent disease. Patients received three intradermal dendritic cell vaccine injections at biweekly intervals in the arm below the axilla. The vaccine was prepared from monocyte-derived dendritic cells that were cultured for approximately seven days with IL-4 and GM-CSF and then pulsed overnight with autologous tumor lysate. Patients received autologous tumor lysate-pulsed dendritic cell vaccination between about 2002 and 2013. In glioblastoma patients vaccinated with dendritic cells, deep sequencing of TCR beta CDR3 regions served to measure the amount of tumor-infiltrating lymphocytes and to compare repertoires between tumor and blood. Survival after dendritic cell vaccination was correlated with TCR sequencing metrics such as TIL content and the overlap between tumor and blood repertoires.

TCRB CDR3 regions were amplified from around 2.1 ug genomic DNA, or all available DNA if less, using the immunoSEQ assay. The multiplex PCR employed 60 forward primers targeting TCR V beta segments and 13 reverse primers targeting J beta segments. To estimate the number of reads per starting template, synthetic control templates were added to each sample at limiting dilution. Reads of 87 bp were generated by sequencing on the Illumina HiSeq System. The source study handled its data this way. PCR and sequencing errors were removed by merging closely related sequences with a nearest neighbor algorithm. TCR overlap was defined as the percentage of unique tumor TCR beta sequences that were also found in the peripheral blood of the same patient. TCRdb limited this immuneACCESS table to in-frame rearrangements with V and J called. A share of clones is missing; checked studies link under half to unresolved V genes, and the rest is unexplained. From that table come the V and J calls and clone size; the DNA was used to work out D and trimming. The sample table contains 60,000 or so clones; only one count was recorded for around nine tenths of them. 11% of the sample comes from the top ten.

Reading the germline V gene (reference sequence) gives CDR1 GTSNPN and CDR2 SVGIG. The CDR3 has 14 amino acids, counting the end cysteine and phenylalanine. Here the CDR3 DNA is all that survives: 42 bases in frame from base 1. V is pruned by 3 bases and J by 2 bases, leaving 4 bases of the junction without a gene match. Explained via the paper, the time point label denotes: after dendritic cell vaccination, including at tumor progression/relapse. Patients were selected for having adequate residual fresh-frozen tumor tissue and more than two years of available survival data. None of the glioblastoma patients carried an isocitrate dehydrogenase mutation, although molecular status otherwise varied. PBMC were collected before vaccination, two weeks after the third vaccination, and at tumor progression if progression occurred. The Qiagen DNeasy Blood extraction Kit was used to extract genomic DNA. Of note for this clone: The antigen it binds to is not known. It has no much larger one-base neighbor in the sample; base qualities were not kept.

General study outcomes and caveats: The cohort was small and heterogeneous, few patients had complete blood and tumor sets, and even fewer had initial-recurrent tumor pairs. The TCR overlap response model with three groups was called speculative and said to need prospective validation. No direct relationship between TCR clonality and survival was found, suggesting a diverse polyclonal response may matter. Longer time to progression and overall survival after dendritic cell vaccination were predicted by higher estimated pretreatment TIL content.

The sequence is built from TRBV30 and TRBJ2-7; 10 bases in between match TRBD2. The source is a human donor with glioblastoma. Source: blood, taken after dendritic cell vaccination. This receptor carries the CDR3 CAWSWTSGAYEQYF. The nucleotide sequence reads as follows: TGTGCCTGGAGCTGGACTAGCGGCGCCTACGAGCAGTACTTC.